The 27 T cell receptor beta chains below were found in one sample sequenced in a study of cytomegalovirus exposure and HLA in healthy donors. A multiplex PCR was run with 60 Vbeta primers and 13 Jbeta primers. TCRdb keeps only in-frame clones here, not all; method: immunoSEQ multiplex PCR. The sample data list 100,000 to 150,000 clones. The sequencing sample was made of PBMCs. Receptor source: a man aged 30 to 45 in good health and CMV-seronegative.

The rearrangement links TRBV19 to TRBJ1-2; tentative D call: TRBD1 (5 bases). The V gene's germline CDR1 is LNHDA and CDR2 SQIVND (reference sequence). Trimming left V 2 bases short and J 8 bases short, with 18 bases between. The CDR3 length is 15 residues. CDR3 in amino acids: CASSINKRGPDGYTF. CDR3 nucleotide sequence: TGTGCCAGTAGTATAAACAAAAGGGGCCCAGACGGCTACACCTTC.

In DNA form, the CDR3 reads TGCGCCAGCAGCTTGGAGGGGGCGTCGTACGAGCAGTACTTC. This sequence encodes CASSLEGASYEQYF. The rearrangement uses TRBV5-1 and TRBJ2-7, with 7 bases identical to TRBD1. CDR1 is SGHRS and CDR2 is YFSETQ in the germline V gene. The CDR3 length is 14 residues. The J segment lost 4 bases and the V segment lost 0 bases, leaving 4 bases of the junction unmatched.

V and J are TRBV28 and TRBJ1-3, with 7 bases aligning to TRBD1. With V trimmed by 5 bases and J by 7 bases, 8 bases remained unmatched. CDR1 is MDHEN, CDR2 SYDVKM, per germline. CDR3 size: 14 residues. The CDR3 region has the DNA TGTGCCAGCAGTCTACCAGGACAGGAGAACACCATATATTTT. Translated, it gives CASSLPGQENTIYF. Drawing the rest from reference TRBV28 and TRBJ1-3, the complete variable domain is DVKVTQSSRYLVKRTGEKVFLECVQDMDHENMFWYRQDPGLGLRLIYFSYDVKMKEKGDIPEGYSVSREKKERFSLILESASTNQTSMYLCASSLPGQENTIYFGEGSWLTVV.

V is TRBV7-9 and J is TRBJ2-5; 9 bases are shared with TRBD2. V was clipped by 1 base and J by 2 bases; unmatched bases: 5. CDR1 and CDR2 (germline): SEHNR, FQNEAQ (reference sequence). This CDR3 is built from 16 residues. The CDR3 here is CASSLGASGNQETQYF. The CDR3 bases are TGTGCCAGCAGCTTAGGTGCTAGCGGGAATCAAGAGACCCAGTACTTC.

CDR3: CASREGWMNVDYGYTF. CDR3 sequence (DNA): TGTGCCAGTCGCGAGGGATGGATGAATGTTGACTATGGCTACACCTTC. V and J are TRBV19 and TRBJ1-2; D is uncertain. The CDR3 is 16 amino acids. CDR1 and CDR2 from the germline V gene are LNHDA and SQIVND (reference sequence). V lost 8 bases to trimming and J lost 3 bases, with 22 bases between them.

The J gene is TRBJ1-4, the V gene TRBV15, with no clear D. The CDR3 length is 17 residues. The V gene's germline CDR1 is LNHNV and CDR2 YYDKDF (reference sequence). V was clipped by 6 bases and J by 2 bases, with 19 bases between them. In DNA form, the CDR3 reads TGTGCCACCAGAGGTACGGGTACTGGAAGGACTAATGAAAAACTGTTTTTT. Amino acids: CATRGTGTGRTNEKLFF.

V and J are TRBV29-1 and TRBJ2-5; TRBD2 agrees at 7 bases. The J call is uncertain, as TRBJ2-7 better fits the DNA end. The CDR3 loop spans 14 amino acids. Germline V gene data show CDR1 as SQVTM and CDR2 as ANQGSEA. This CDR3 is CSVVERDFTYEQYF. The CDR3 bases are TGCAGCGTTGTGGAGCGGGACTTTACCTACGAGCAGTACTTC.

The CDR3 loop is CASSPSQDEKLFF. The CDR3 DNA reads TGTGCCAGCTCACCCAGTCAGGATGAAAAACTGTTTTTT. This chain links TRBV18 with TRBJ1-4; no firm D call. The CDR3 is 13 amino acids. In germline, CDR1 is KGHSH, CDR2 LQKENI. Trimming cost V 3 bases and J 6 bases, with 8 bases left between them.

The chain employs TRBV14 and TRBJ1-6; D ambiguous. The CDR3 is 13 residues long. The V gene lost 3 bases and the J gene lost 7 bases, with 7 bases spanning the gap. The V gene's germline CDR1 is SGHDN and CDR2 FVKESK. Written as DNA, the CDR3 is TGTGCCAGCAGCCAGATCAGGAATTCACCCCTCCACTTT. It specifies CASSQIRNSPLHF.

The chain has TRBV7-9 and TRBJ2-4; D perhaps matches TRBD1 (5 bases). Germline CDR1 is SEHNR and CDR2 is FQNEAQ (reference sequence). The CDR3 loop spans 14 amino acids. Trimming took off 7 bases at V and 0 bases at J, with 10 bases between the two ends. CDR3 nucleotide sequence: TGTGCCAGCAACGAACAGGTAGCCAAAAACATTCAGTACTTC. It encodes CASNEQVAKNIQYF.

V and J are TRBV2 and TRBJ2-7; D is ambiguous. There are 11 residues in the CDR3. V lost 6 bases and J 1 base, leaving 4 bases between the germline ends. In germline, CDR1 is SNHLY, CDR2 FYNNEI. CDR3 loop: CASRRSYEQYF. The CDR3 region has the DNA TGTGCCAGCAGGAGATCCTACGAGCAGTACTTC.

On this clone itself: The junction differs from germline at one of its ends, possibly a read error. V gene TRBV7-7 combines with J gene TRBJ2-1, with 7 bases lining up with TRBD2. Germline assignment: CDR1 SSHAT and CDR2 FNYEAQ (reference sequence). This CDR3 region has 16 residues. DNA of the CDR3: TGTGCTAGCAGCTTGGGGCGGGAGCCCCCTTACAATGAGCAGTTCTTC. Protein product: CASSLGREPPYNEQFF. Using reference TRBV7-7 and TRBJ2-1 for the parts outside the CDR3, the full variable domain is GAGVSQSPRYKVTKRGQDVTLRCDPISSHATLYWYQQALGQGPEFLTYFNYEAQPDKSGLPSDRFSAERPEGSISTLTIQRTEQRDSAMYRCASSLGREPPYNEQFFGPGTRLTVL.

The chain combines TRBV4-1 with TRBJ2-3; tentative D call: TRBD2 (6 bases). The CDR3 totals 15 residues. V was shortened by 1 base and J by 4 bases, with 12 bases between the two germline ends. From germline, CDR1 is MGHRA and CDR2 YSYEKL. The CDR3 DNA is TGCGCCAGCAGCCAAGTAGCGCGCGGGGCAGATACGCAGTATTTT. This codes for CASSQVARGADTQYF.

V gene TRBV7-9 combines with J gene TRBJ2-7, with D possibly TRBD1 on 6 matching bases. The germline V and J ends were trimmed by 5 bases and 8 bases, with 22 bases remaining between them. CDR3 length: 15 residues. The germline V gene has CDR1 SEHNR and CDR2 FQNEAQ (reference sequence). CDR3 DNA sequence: TGTGCCAGCAGCGTACTGGGACAACCCGGTTCGCAGCAGTACTTC. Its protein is CASSVLGQPGSQQYF. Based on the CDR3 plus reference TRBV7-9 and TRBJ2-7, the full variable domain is DTGVSQNPRHKITKRGQNVTFRCDPISEHNRLYWYRQTLGQGPEFLTYFQNEAQLEKSRLLSDRFSAERPKGSFSTLEIQRTEQGDSAMYLCASSVLGQPGSQQYFGPGTRLTVT.

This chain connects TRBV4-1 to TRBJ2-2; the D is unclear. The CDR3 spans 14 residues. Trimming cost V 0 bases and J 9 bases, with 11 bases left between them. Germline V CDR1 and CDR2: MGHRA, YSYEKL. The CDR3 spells CASSQERQTRELFF. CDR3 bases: TGCGCCAGCAGCCAAGAGCGTCAAACCCGGGAGCTGTTTTTT.

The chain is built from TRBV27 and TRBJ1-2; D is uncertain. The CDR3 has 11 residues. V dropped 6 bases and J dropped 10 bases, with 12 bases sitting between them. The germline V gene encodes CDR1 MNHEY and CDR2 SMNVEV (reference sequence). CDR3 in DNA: TGTGCCAGCAGGCGGGGTGGATACTACACCTTC. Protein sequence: CASRRGGYYTF.

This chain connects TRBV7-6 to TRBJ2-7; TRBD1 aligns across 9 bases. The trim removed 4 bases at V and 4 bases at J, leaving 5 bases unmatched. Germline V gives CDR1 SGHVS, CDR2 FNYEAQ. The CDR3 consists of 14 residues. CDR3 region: CASSSPGQGYEQYF. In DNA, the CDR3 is TGTGCCAGCAGCTCGCCGGGACAGGGATACGAGCAGTACTTC.

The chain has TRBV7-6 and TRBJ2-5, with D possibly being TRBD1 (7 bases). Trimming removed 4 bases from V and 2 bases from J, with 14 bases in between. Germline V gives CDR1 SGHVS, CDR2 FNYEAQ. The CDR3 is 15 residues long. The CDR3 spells CASSSEQGRQETQYF. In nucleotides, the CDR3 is TGTGCCAGCAGCTCTGAACAGGGGAGGCAAGAGACCCAGTACTTC.

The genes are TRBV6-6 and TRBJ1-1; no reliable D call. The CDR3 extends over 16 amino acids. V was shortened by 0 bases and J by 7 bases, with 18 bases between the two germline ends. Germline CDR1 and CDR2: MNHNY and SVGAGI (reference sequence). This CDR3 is CASSYSGGLAVGEAFF. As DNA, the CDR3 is TGTGCCAGCAGTTACTCGGGAGGCCTGGCTGTGGGTGAAGCTTTCTTT.

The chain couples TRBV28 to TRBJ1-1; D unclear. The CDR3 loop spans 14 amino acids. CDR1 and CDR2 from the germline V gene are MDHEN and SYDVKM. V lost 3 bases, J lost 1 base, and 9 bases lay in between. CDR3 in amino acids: CASSLVQENTEAFF. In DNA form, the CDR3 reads TGTGCCAGCAGTTTGGTCCAGGAGAACACTGAAGCTTTCTTT.

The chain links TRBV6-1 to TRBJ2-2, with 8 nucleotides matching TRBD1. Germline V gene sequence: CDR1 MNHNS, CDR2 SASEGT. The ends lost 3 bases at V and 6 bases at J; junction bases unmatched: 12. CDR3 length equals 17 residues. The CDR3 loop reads CASSDARGLTWAGELFF. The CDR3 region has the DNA TGTGCCAGCAGTGACGCCAGGGGGCTGACTTGGGCCGGGGAGCTGTTTTTT.

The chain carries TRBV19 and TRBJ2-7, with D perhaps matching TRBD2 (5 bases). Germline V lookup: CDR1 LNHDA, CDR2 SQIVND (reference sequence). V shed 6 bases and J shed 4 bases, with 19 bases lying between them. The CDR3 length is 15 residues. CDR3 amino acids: CASRSSENTVYEQYF. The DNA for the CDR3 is TGTGCCAGTAGGAGTAGCGAAAACACTGTATACGAGCAGTACTTC.

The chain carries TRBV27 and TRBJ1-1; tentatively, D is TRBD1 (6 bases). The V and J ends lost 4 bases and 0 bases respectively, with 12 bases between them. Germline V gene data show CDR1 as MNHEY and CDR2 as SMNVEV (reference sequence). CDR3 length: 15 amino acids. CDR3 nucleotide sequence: TGTGCCAGCAGTTCGATGCAGGGGATGAACACTGAAGCTTTCTTT. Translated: CASSSMQGMNTEAFF.

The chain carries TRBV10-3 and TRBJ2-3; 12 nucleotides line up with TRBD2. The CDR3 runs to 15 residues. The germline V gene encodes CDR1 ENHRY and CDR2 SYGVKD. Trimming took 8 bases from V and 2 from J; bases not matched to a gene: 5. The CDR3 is CAIRLAGAPTDTQYF. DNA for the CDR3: TGTGCCATCCGACTAGCGGGAGCCCCCACAGATACGCAGTATTTT.

The CDR3 DNA sequence: TGTGCCAGCAGCTCCGGGACAGGGGGCCTCTACGAGCAGTACTTC. Its protein product is CASSSGTGGLYEQYF. The chain has TRBV11-2 and TRBJ2-7, with TRBD1 matching 12 bases. The CDR3 contains 15 residues. The J segment lost 3 bases and the V segment lost 4 bases, leaving 4 bases of the junction unmatched. Germline CDR1 is SGHAT and CDR2 is FQNNGV.

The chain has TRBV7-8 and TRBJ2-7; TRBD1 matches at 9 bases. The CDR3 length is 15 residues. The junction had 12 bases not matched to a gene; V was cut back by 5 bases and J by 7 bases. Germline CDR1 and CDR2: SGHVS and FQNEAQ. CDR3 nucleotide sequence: TGTGCCAGCAGCCTAATAGGACAGGGGATAGGAGAGCAGTACTTC. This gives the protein CASSLIGQGIGEQYF.

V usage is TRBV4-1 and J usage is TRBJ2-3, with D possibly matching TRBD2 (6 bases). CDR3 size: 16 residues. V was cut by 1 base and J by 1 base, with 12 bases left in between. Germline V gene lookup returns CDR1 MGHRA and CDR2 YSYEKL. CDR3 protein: CASSQGLARGTDTQYF. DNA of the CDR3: TGCGCCAGCAGCCAAGGGCTAGCGCGCGGCACAGATACGCAGTATTTT.